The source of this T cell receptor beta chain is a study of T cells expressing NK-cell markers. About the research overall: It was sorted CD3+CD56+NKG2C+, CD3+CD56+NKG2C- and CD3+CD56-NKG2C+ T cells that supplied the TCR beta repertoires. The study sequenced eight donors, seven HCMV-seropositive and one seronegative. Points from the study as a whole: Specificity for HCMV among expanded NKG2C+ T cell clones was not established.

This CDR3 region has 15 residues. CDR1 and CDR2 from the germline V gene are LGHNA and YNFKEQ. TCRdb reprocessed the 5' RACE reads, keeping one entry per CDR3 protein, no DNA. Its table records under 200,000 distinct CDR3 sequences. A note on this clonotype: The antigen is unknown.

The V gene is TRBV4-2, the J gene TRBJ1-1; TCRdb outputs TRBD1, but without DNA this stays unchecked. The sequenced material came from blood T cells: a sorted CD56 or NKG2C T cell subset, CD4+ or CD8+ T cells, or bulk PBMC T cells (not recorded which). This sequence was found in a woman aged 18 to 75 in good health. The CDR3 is CASSQGDGGNTEAFF.